The rows below give T cell receptor beta chains drawn from one sample of a study of cytomegalovirus exposure and HLA in healthy donors. Libraries were prepared by immunoSEQ multiplex PCR; TCRdb keeps only in-frame clonotypes and omits some of them. The sample includes tens of thousands of clones, around 68% of them seen just once. Sequences were obtained from PBMCs. These receptors originate from a woman between 40 and 55 years old in good health and CMV-seropositive. The CDR3 runs from the conserved cysteine through the conserved F or W. Fields, in order: J gene, V gene, clone size, D gene, CDR3 protein, CDR3 DNA. A D gene is named only where the DNA matches it firmly. A row's size may be missing; if present it is once, few, many or a size class.

>TRBJ2-3|TRBV27|-|-
CASGLGVTGTDTQYF
TGTGCCAGCGGCCTGGGAGTGACTGGCACAGATACGCAGTATTTT
>TRBJ1-2|TRBV20-1|-|-
CSARADYGYTF
TGCAGTGCTAGAGCCGACTATGGCTACACCTTC
>TRBJ1-5|TRBV2|few|TRBD1
CASSLDRGEQPQHF
TGTGCCAGCAGTCTTGACAGGGGAGAACAGCCCCAGCATTTT
>TRBJ2-7|TRBV9|-|TRBD1
CASSVHDRGGIPYEQYF
TGTGCCAGCAGCGTACACGACAGGGGCGGAATCCCCTACGAGCAGTACTTC
>TRBJ2-1|TRBV2|-|TRBD2
CASSAPSGRPTLSSYNEQFF
TGTGCCAGCAGTGCCCCTAGCGGGAGGCCTACCTTAAGCTCCTACAATGAGCAGTTCTTC
>TRBJ2-1|TRBV28|-|TRBD2
CASSLGLAGNNEQFF
TGTGCCAGCAGTTTGGGACTAGCGGGGAACAATGAGCAGTTCTTC
>TRBJ2-2|TRBV2|few|TRBD2
CASSEGVSGVNTGELFF
TGTGCCAGCAGTGAAGGGGTTAGCGGGGTGAACACCGGGGAGCTGTTTTTT
>TRBJ1-3|TRBV7-2|-|-
CASSPTGTISGNTIYF
TGTGCCAGCAGCCCCACCGGGACAATCTCTGGAAACACCATATATTTT
>TRBJ2-7|TRBV11-3|-|TRBD2
CASSLAGGSDEQYF
TGTGCCAGCAGCCTAGCGGGGGGCTCTGACGAGCAGTACTTC
>TRBJ2-7|TRBV9|-|-
CASSVDSSYEQYF
TGTGCCAGCAGCGTCGACAGCTCCTACGAGCAGTACTTC
>TRBJ1-5|TRBV9|-|-
CASSVAGGNQPQHF
TGTGCCAGCAGCGTAGCGGGGGGCAATCAGCCCCAGCATTTT
>TRBJ2-1|TRBV7-2|-|-
CASRSTVNEQFF
TGTGCCAGCAGATCGACAGTCAATGAGCAGTTCTTC
>TRBJ2-2|TRBV11-3|-|-
CASSFSGQTGELFF
TGTGCCAGCAGCTTTAGCGGACAAACCGGGGAGCTGTTTTTT
>TRBJ1-3|TRBV19|-|-
CATLDKRGGKGNTIYF
TGTGCCACCCTCGATAAGCGGGGGGGGAAAGGAAACACCATATATTTT